Below are 21 T cell receptor beta chains sequenced from a single sample in a study of CD8+CD57+ T cells in acquired aplastic anemia. Profiling of TCR beta VDJ combinations and CDR3 sequences used genomic DNA as template. MiXCR, applied by TCRdb to the reads, yields one record per CDR3 protein. The sample lists about 160,000 distinct CDR3 sequences, approximately 44% seen once, with 1.1% in the top ten. The sequenced sample was sorted CD4+, CD8+, or CD8+CD57+ T cells (not recorded which) from PBMCs. The receptors come from a human donor in good health.

There are many counts of this clonotype. This rearrangement joins TRBV29-1 to TRBJ1-2; a weak D match, TRBD1 (6 bases). The V gene's germline CDR1 is SQVTM and CDR2 ANQGSEA. CDR3 length: 12 residues. V was cut by 4 bases and J by 3 bases, with 9 bases left in between. CDR3 in amino acids: CSVVTGDYGYTF. CDR3 coding DNA: TGCAGCGTTGTGACAGGTGACTATGGCTACACCTTC. Complete variable domain (other parts from reference TRBV29-1 and TRBJ1-2): SAVISQKPSRDICQRGTSLTIQCQVDSQVTMMFWYRQQPGQSLTLIATANQGSEATYESGFVIDKFPISRPNLTFSTLTVSNMSPEDSSIYLCSVVTGDYGYTFGSGTRLTVV.

This clonotype has a count of ten or more. The chain couples TRBV12-3 or TRBV12-4 to TRBJ1-1, with TRBD1 matching 8 bases. The CDR3 covers 14 residues. V lost 1 base to trimming and J lost 5 bases; unmatched junction nucleotides: 3. The CDR3 loop reads CASSLGTGRTEAFF. The CDR3 bases are TGTGCCAGCAGTTTAGGGACAGGGCGTACTGAAGCTTTCTTT.

As to this clonotype: At one boundary the junction diverges from the germline segment, which might be a read error. The V gene is TRBV15, the J gene TRBJ2-5, with TRBD1 matching 10 bases. Germline CDR1 and CDR2: LNHNV and YYDKDF (reference sequence). This CDR3 contains 17 residues. CDR3 DNA: TGCGCCACCAGCAGAGGTTCCTCGACAGGGGGCCCGGAGACCCAGTACTTC. Translation: CATSRGSSTGGPETQYF.

This clonotype has ten or more counts. The V gene is TRBV11-2, the J gene TRBJ2-2, with D tentatively TRBD1 (5 bases). Germline assignment: CDR1 SGHAT and CDR2 FQNNGV. Trimming pared 0 bases from V and 7 bases from J, leaving 15 bases between. The CDR3 is 16 residues long. For the CDR3, the DNA is TGTGCCAGCAGCTTAGAAGTATTAGGGGCCGGCGGGGAGCTGTTTTTT. Translated, it gives CASSLEVLGAGGELFF.

This chain joins TRBV9 and TRBJ2-3, with D perhaps matching TRBD2 (5 bases). Germline loops: CDR1 SGDLS, CDR2 YYNGEE. V was clipped by 0 bases and J by 6 bases, with 5 bases between them. The CDR3 totals 12 residues. CDR3 residues: CASSVVADTQYF. For the CDR3, the DNA is TGTGCCAGCAGCGTAGTAGCGGATACGCAGTATTTT.

A note on this clonotype: Sequence at one end of the junction differs from germline and may be a read error. This rearrangement joins TRBV10-3 to TRBJ1-5; 7 nucleotides agree with TRBD1. CDR3 length: 17 residues. In germline, CDR1 is ENHRY, CDR2 SYGVKD. The CDR3 spells CASSYEVGTASNQPQHF. The CDR3 DNA is TGTGCCAGCAGTTACGAGGTTGGGACAGCCAGCAATCAGCCCCAGCATTTT.

With regard to this clonotype: A read error is possible here, since a much larger clone lies one base away. The chain links TRBV5-1 to TRBJ1-1; 8 bases fit TRBD1. Germline-derived CDR1 and CDR2 are SGHRS and YFSETQ. CDR3 length: 15 amino acids. CDR3: CASSLASGTGTEASF. CDR3 nucleotide sequence: TGCGCCAGCAGCTTGGCCTCGGGGACAGGCACTGAAGCTTCCTTT.

The chain employs TRBV20-1 and TRBJ2-7; weak D call: TRBD2 (6 bases). The V and J ends lost 3 bases and 3 bases respectively, with 12 bases between them. CDR1 is DFQATT, CDR2 SNEGSKA, per germline (reference sequence). The CDR3 contains 13 residues. CDR3 region: CSASGTEFYEQYF. CDR3 nucleotide sequence: TGCAGTGCTAGTGGGACTGAGTTCTACGAGCAGTACTTC.

This clonotype was counted only a few times. The chain combines TRBV20-1 with TRBJ2-1, with 7 bases lining up with TRBD1. Losses at the gene ends were 6 bases for V and 6 bases for J; bases not matched to a gene: 2. This CDR3 is built from 11 residues. CDR1 and CDR2 from the germline V gene are DFQATT and SNEGSKA (reference sequence). Written as DNA, the CDR3 is TGCAGTGCGGGACAGTTCAATGAGCAGTTCTTC. This sequence encodes CSAGQFNEQFF.

The CDR3 is CSAPRTSGAPYNEQFF. The DNA of the CDR3 is TGCAGTGCCCCTAGGACTAGCGGGGCCCCTTACAATGAGCAGTTCTTC. V is TRBV20-1 and J is TRBJ2-1, with TRBD2 matching over 12 bases. J was trimmed by 4 bases and V by 6 bases; bases with no gene match: 10. This CDR3 contains 16 residues. Germline CDR1 reads DFQATT; CDR2 reads SNEGSKA (reference sequence).

This clonotype was seen more than once but under ten times. The chain links TRBV19 to TRBJ1-2, with 7 bases fitting TRBD1. V was clipped by 3 bases and J by 5 bases; unmatched bases: 6. Germline CDR1 reads LNHDA; CDR2 reads SQIVND (reference sequence). The CDR3 totals 14 residues. As DNA, the CDR3 is TGTGCCAGTAGTATCCTGACAGGGTGGTATGGCTACACCTTC. It encodes CASSILTGWYGYTF.

This clonotype was detected many times. The V gene is TRBV7-8, the J gene TRBJ2-1; D tentatively reads TRBD1 or TRBD2 (5 bases each). Between the trimmed V and J ends, which lost 5 bases and 6 bases, there was a span of 17 bases. CDR1 and CDR2 from the germline V gene are SGHVS and FQNEAQ. There are 15 residues in the CDR3. CDR3 in DNA: TGTGCCAGCAGCCTGGGACCATTAGCCGCCAATGAGCAGTTCTTC. Its translation is CASSLGPLAANEQFF.

As for this clonotype: A clone one base away is much larger, so this may be a read error. This chain uses TRBV7-2 with TRBJ1-2; tentative D call: TRBD1 (6 bases). The V end was cut by 0 bases, the J end by 4 bases, with 21 bases between. CDR1 and CDR2 (germline): SGHTA, FQGNSA. CDR3 size: 18 residues. In DNA form, the CDR3 reads TGTGCCAGCAGCTTAGCGGCCTCCTGGGGGGGCGACGGCTATGGCTACACCTTC. It codes for CASSLAASWGGDGYGYTF.

At least ten counts were recorded for this clonotype. This sequence joins TRBV11-1 and TRBJ2-6; D not resolved. CDR3 size: 20 residues. Germline lookup yields CDR1 SGHAT and CDR2 FQDESV (reference sequence). Trimming stripped 6 bases from V and 4 bases from J, with 28 bases between. CDR3 sequence (DNA): TGTGCCAGCAGTTTTTTACGCTCCATCTCAGGAAGGTCCGGGGCCAACGTCCTGACTTTC. Translated: CASSFLRSISGRSGANVLTF.

With regard to this clonotype: Possible read error: a much larger clone is one base away. The V call is TRBV6-2 or TRBV6-3, the J call TRBJ2-3; a weak D match, TRBD1 (5 bases). The V gene's germline CDR1 is MNHEY and CDR2 SVGEGT. The CDR3 totals 14 residues. CDR3 DNA: TGTGCCAGCAGTTACTCCGGTGGGGCAGATACGCGGTATTTT. This codes for CASSYSGGADTRYF.

This clonotype was detected many times. The V and J genes are TRBV20-1 and TRBJ2-7, with 9 bases aligning to TRBD2. The germline CDR1 and CDR2 sequences are DFQATT and SNEGSKA (reference sequence). V was pared by 8 bases and J by 4 bases, with 15 bases of the junction left unmatched. The CDR3 sequence is 15 residues long. The CDR3 region is CSSPSPTSGGYEQYF. DNA of the CDR3: TGCAGTTCTCCATCCCCGACTAGCGGAGGTTACGAGCAGTACTTC.

This clonotype came up many times. This chain uses TRBV9 with TRBJ2-2, with D possibly matching TRBD2 (5 bases). CDR1 SGDLS and CDR2 YYNGEE come from the germline V gene. Between the trimmed V and J ends, which lost 1 base and 3 bases, there was a span of 7 bases. The CDR3 totals 14 residues. In DNA, the CDR3 is TGTGCCAGCAGCGTACTGGGAGACACCGGGGAGCTGTTTTTT. This gives the protein CASSVLGDTGELFF.

This clonotype was observed at least ten times. V gene TRBV2 combines with J gene TRBJ2-7, with 8 bases identical to TRBD1. CDR3 length equals 14 residues. The ends lost 7 bases at V and 1 base at J; junction bases unmatched: 6. Per germline, CDR1 SNHLY and CDR2 FYNNEI. The CDR3 loop reads CASKTGDGSYEQYF. The DNA of the CDR3 is TGTGCCAGCAAGACAGGGGACGGGTCCTACGAGCAGTACTTC.

The chain combines TRBV28 with TRBJ1-1; D is ambiguous. The CDR3 contains 13 residues. Germline CDR1 and CDR2: MDHEN and SYDVKM. V was pared by 6 bases and J by 1 base, with 9 bases between. CDR3 amino acids: CASSHSPNTEAFF. Written as DNA, the CDR3 is TGTGCCAGCAGCCACTCTCCGAACACTGAAGCTTTCTTT.

Turning to this clonotype: One end of the junction fails to match germline, which may point to a read error. The chain is built from TRBV18 and TRBJ1-1; 9 positions match TRBD1. Germline CDR1 is KGHSH and CDR2 is LQKENI. The CDR3 is 13 residues long. This CDR3 is CASSPDRGTVAFF. For the CDR3, the DNA is TGTGCCAGCTCACCGGACAGGGGAACTGTAGCTTTCTTT.

This clonotype was counted only a few times. V is TRBV12-3 or TRBV12-4 and J is TRBJ2-7; 15 nucleotides match TRBD2. The CDR3 is made up of 15 amino acids. J gave up 4 bases and V 5 bases, and 3 bases lay outside the gene matches. CDR3: CASSQGLAGGYEQYF. The CDR3 DNA sequence: TGTGCCAGCAGTCAGGGACTAGCGGGGGGTTACGAGCAGTACTTC.